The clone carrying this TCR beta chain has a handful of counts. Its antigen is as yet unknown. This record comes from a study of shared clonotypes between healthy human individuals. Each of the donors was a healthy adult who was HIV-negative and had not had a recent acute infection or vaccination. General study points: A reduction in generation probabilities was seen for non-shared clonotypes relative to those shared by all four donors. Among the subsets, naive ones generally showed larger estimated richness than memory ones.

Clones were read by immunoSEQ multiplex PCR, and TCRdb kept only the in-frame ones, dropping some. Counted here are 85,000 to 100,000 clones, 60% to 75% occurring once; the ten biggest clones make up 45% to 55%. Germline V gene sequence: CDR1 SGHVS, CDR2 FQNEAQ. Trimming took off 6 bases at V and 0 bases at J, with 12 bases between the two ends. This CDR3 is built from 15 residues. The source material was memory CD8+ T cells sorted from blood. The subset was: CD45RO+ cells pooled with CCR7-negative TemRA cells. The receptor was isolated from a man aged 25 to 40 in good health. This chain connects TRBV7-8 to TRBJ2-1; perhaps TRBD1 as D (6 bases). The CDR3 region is CASRGGPSSYNEQFF. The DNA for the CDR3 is TGTGCCAGCAGAGGGGGACCGAGCTCCTACAATGAGCAGTTCTTC.